Listed here are 29 T cell receptor beta chains from one sample, sequenced in a study of cytomegalovirus exposure and HLA in healthy donors. Primers included in the PCR were 60 Vbeta and 13 Jbeta primers. Clones were read by immunoSEQ multiplex PCR, and TCRdb kept only the in-frame ones, dropping some. In the table there are approximately 200,000 clones, roughly 85% of which are singletons. The sample consisted of PBMCs. These receptors were collected from a woman between 50 and 59 years old in good health and CMV-seronegative.

The chain combines TRBV7-2 with TRBJ2-5; 8 bases line up with TRBD2. This CDR3 contains 17 residues. After removal of 0 bases from V and 6 bases from J, the junction contained 12 bases not matched to a gene. Looked up from germline, CDR1 is SGHTA and CDR2 is FQGNSA. The CDR3 DNA follows: TGTGCCAGCAGCTTAGCAACGCAGCGGGAGATCGGGAAGACCCAGTACTTC. This codes for CASSLATQREIGKTQYF.

The CDR3 spells CASSLSRYEQYF. The CDR3 DNA sequence: TGTGCCAGCAGCTTATCGAGGTACGAGCAGTACTTC. V usage is TRBV7-9 and J usage is TRBJ2-7; no definite D call. In germline, CDR1 is SEHNR, CDR2 FQNEAQ (reference sequence). This CDR3 comprises 12 residues. Trimming stripped 2 bases from V and 4 bases from J, with 6 bases between. The whole variable domain, remainder taken from reference TRBV7-9 and TRBJ2-7, is DTGVSQNPRHKITKRGQNVTFRCDPISEHNRLYWYRQTLGQGPEFLTYFQNEAQLEKSRLLSDRFSAERPKGSFSTLEIQRTEQGDSAMYLCASSLSRYEQYFGPGTRLTVT.

The chain's CDR3 is CASSPGPTTGELFF. As DNA, the CDR3 is TGTGCCAGCTCACCGGGGCCAACTACCGGGGAGCTGTTTTTT. This chain uses TRBV18 with TRBJ2-2; possible D gene TRBD1, 5 bases. This CDR3 is 14 amino acids long. V dropped 3 bases and J dropped 5 bases, with 10 bases sitting between them. CDR1 KGHSH and CDR2 LQKENI come from the germline V gene.

The CDR3 DNA sequence: TGTGCCACCAGCAGTCCTAGCGACTCGTCCTACGAGCAGTACTTC. Translation: CATSSPSDSSYEQYF. V is TRBV15 and J is TRBJ2-7, with D perhaps matching TRBD2 (6 bases). CDR3 length: 15 residues. Between the trimmed V and J ends, which lost 3 bases and 1 base, there was a span of 13 bases. Germline values: CDR1 LNHNV, CDR2 YYDKDF (reference sequence).

This chain connects TRBV5-4 to TRBJ2-1, with TRBD1 matching over 9 bases. J was trimmed by 10 bases and V by 8 bases; bases with no gene match: 10. Looked up from germline, CDR1 is SGHNT and CDR2 is YYREEE (reference sequence). The CDR3 consists of 13 residues. The CDR3 nucleotides are TGTGCCAGTCGACCTAAGGACAGGGGAGAGCAGTTCTTC. Translating gives CASRPKDRGEQFF.

This clone appeared once. The genes are TRBV6-1 and TRBJ2-7; no reliable D call. The germline gives CDR1 MNHNS, CDR2 SASEGT. V was trimmed by 5 bases and J by 3 bases, leaving 14 bases between them. This CDR3 comprises 14 residues. The CDR3 nucleotides are TGTGCCAGCAGTTTACGACTGGCTATCTACGAGCAGTACTTC. It translates to CASSLRLAIYEQYF.

This chain connects TRBV10-3 to TRBJ2-7; D not resolved. CDR3 length equals 12 residues. Germline V lookup: CDR1 ENHRY, CDR2 SYGVKD. Trimming stripped 2 bases from V and 3 bases from J, with 5 bases between. CDR3 nucleotide sequence: TGTGCCATCAGTGAGCAGGACTACGAGCAGTACTTC. Its protein is CAISEQDYEQYF.

CDR3 amino acids: CASSESGENYGYTF. In nucleotides, the CDR3 is TGCGCCAGCAGTGAGTCGGGAGAGAACTATGGCTACACCTTC. This chain links TRBV10-2 with TRBJ1-2; D not resolved. This CDR3 region has 14 residues. Trimming took off 0 bases at V and 2 bases at J, with 7 bases between the two ends. Germline values: CDR1 WSHSY, CDR2 SAAADI.

V gene TRBV6-1 combines with J gene TRBJ1-2; 7 bases map to TRBD1. J lost 2 bases, V lost 5 bases, and 2 bases had no gene match. The CDR3 has 13 amino acids. Per the germline V gene, CDR1 is MNHNS and CDR2 is SASEGT. CDR3 in amino acids: CASSLTGNYGYTF. The CDR3 DNA follows: TGTGCCAGCAGTCTGACAGGGAACTATGGCTACACCTTC.

This rearrangement joins TRBV9 to TRBJ2-3; 8 bases are a match to TRBD1. This CDR3 is built from 15 residues. The junction had 3 bases not matched to a gene; V was cut back by 1 base and J by 2 bases. Germline lookup yields CDR1 SGDLS and CDR2 YYNGEE. The CDR3 reads CASSVQTGVTDTQYF. CDR3 bases: TGTGCCAGCAGCGTACAGACAGGGGTCACAGATACGCAGTATTTT.

This chain connects TRBV5-1 to TRBJ1-3; TRBD1 aligns across 12 bases. Germline CDR1 reads SGHRS; CDR2 reads YFSETQ. The CDR3 runs to 18 residues. V was clipped by 3 bases and J by 4 bases; unmatched bases: 11. DNA for the CDR3: TGCGCCAGCAGCTCCGGGACAGGGGGCAGAGGTCCAGGAAACACCATATATTTT. Translated, it gives CASSSGTGGRGPGNTIYF.

This clone was observed once. This chain joins TRBV28 and TRBJ1-2, with 7 nucleotides matching TRBD1. Germline V gives CDR1 MDHEN, CDR2 SYDVKM. The ends lost 7 bases at V and 5 bases at J; junction bases unmatched: 7. The CDR3 spans 13 residues. The CDR3 DNA sequence: TGTGCCAGCAAATCCGGGACAGATTATGGCTACACCTTC. Encoded protein: CASKSGTDYGYTF.

The gene calls are TRBV2 and TRBJ2-7; 9 positions agree with TRBD2. The V and J ends lost 5 bases and 6 bases, in that order; junction bases with no gene match: 8. This CDR3 region has 14 residues. Germline V gives CDR1 SNHLY, CDR2 FYNNEI. CDR3 sequence reads: CASSPGTSRGEQYF. DNA of the CDR3: TGTGCCAGCAGTCCCGGGACTAGCAGGGGCGAGCAGTACTTC.

J is TRBJ1-1 and V is TRBV5-4; 8 bases align to TRBD1. Germline-derived CDR1 and CDR2 are SGHNT and YYREEE (reference sequence). With V trimmed by 3 bases and J by 0 bases, 10 bases remained unmatched. The CDR3 spans 17 residues. For the CDR3, the DNA is TGTGCCAGCAGCTCCACCAGGGGGCCCCTAATGAACACTGAAGCTTTCTTT. Its translation: CASSSTRGPLMNTEAFF.

This clone was observed once. V usage is TRBV4-2 and J usage is TRBJ2-3, with TRBD2 matching 8 bases. Trimming at V came to 0 bases and at J to 2 bases, leaving 7 bases not matched to a gene. This CDR3 has 17 amino acids. Germline V gene lookup returns CDR1 LGHNA and CDR2 YNFKEQ. As DNA, the CDR3 is TGTGCCAGCAGCCAAGATGTACTAGCGGCAAACACAGATACGCAGTATTTT. This codes for CASSQDVLAANTDTQYF.

The table lists this clone with a few counts. V usage is TRBV7-8 and J usage is TRBJ2-7; possible D gene TRBD1, 6 bases. In germline, CDR1 is SGHVS, CDR2 FQNEAQ. V was clipped by 5 bases and J by 2 bases, with 13 bases between them. CDR3 size: 14 residues. The CDR3 nucleotides read TGTGCCAGCAGCCCTACAGGGTTCCCCTACGAGCAGTACTTC. This codes for CASSPTGFPYEQYF.

The chain combines TRBV6-1 with TRBJ1-2; D is perhaps TRBD1 (5 bases). CDR3 size: 13 residues. Trimming removed 6 bases at V and 8 bases at J, with 16 bases between. CDR1 is MNHNS, CDR2 SASEGT, per germline. The CDR3 is CASRRDSAPGYTF. CDR3 nucleotide sequence: TGTGCCAGCAGGAGAGACAGCGCCCCGGGCTACACCTTC.

DNA of the CDR3: TGTGCCAGCAGCGTCCGGGACAGGGAAGCCGGGGAGCTGTTTTTT. Encoded protein: CASSVRDREAGELFF. The J gene is TRBJ2-2, the V gene TRBV5-6; 9 bases are a match to TRBD1. Trimming cost V 4 bases and J 6 bases; bases outside gene matches: 7. The V gene's germline CDR1 is SGHDT and CDR2 YYEEEE. This CDR3 region has 15 residues.

This sequence joins TRBV29-1 and TRBJ2-2; TRBD2 matches at 13 bases. CDR1 is SQVTM and CDR2 is ANQGSEA in the germline V gene. There are 18 residues in the CDR3. J was trimmed by 7 bases and V by 7 bases; bases with no gene match: 18. CDR3 region: CSASIGTSGMGPDGELFF. CDR3 in DNA: TGCAGCGCCTCCATCGGGACTAGCGGGATGGGGCCTGACGGGGAGCTGTTTTTT.

Comments on this clone: At one end the junction does not follow the germline gene, possibly because of a read error. The chain uses TRBV5-6 and TRBJ2-1, with D possibly matching TRBD1 (6 bases). CDR3 length equals 17 residues. Germline CDR1 reads SGHDT; CDR2 reads YYEEEE. The CDR3: CASSKGEMTSSYNGQFF. The CDR3, as DNA: TGTGCCAGCAGTAAGGGGGAGATGACCAGCTCCTACAATGGGCAGTTCTTC. Combining the CDR3 with reference TRBV5-6 and TRBJ2-1 gives the whole variable domain DAGVTQSPTHLIKTRGQQVTLRCSPKSGHDTVSWYQQALGQGPQFIFQYYEEEERQRGNFPDRFSGHQFPNYSSELNVNALLLGDSALYLCASSKGEMTSSYNGQFFGPGTRLTVL.

The chain is built from TRBV7-3 and TRBJ2-7, with 12 bases matching TRBD2. From germline, CDR1 is SGHTA and CDR2 FQGTGA. Trimming removed 5 bases from V and 5 bases from J; junction bases left unmatched: 10. The CDR3 contains 16 residues. CDR3 DNA sequence: TGTGCCAGCAGCACCCGGACTAGCGGGATACGAGACGAGCAGTACTTC. It is translated as CASSTRTSGIRDEQYF.

The V and J genes are TRBV11-2 and TRBJ1-1; 7 nucleotides align to TRBD1. The junction had 8 bases not matched to a gene; V was cut back by 7 bases and J by 0 bases. Per the germline V gene, CDR1 is SGHAT and CDR2 is FQNNGV. There are 15 residues in the CDR3. The CDR3 DNA reads TGTGCCAGCACCCCGTTCGGACAGGTGAACACTGAAGCTTTCTTT. Encoded protein: CASTPFGQVNTEAFF. The variable domain in full, with the rest retrieved from reference TRBV11-2 and TRBJ1-1, is EAGVAQSPRYKIIEKRQSVAFWCNPISGHATLYWYQQILGQGPKLLIQFQNNGVVDDSQLPKDRFSAERLKGVDSTLKIQPAKLEDSAVYLCASTPFGQVNTEAFFGQGTRLTVV.

V usage is TRBV6-5 and J usage is TRBJ1-2; D ambiguous. The CDR3 is made up of 14 amino acids. V lost 0 bases and J 2 bases, leaving 7 bases between the germline ends. The germline V gene encodes CDR1 MNHEY and CDR2 SVGAGI. CDR3 in DNA: TGTGCCAGCAGTTACTCGGCAGGAAACTATGGCTACACCTTC. It translates to CASSYSAGNYGYTF.

This clone was seen once. The chain employs TRBV30 and TRBJ2-7, with a tentative D call TRBD2 (7 bases). Trimming removed 2 bases at V and 7 bases at J, with 12 bases between. This CDR3 spans 12 amino acids. Germline V CDR1 and CDR2: GTSNPN, SVGIG (reference sequence). This chain's CDR3 is CAWSQGGGEQYF. The DNA for the CDR3 is TGTGCCTGGAGTCAAGGGGGAGGGGAGCAGTACTTC.

The J gene is TRBJ2-1, the V gene TRBV5-6; 7 bases line up with TRBD2. Germline V gene lookup returns CDR1 SGHDT and CDR2 YYEEEE. There are 16 residues in the CDR3. J gave up 0 bases and V 4 bases, and 7 bases lay outside the gene matches. CDR3 DNA: TGTGCCAGCAGCCTTAGCGGGCTAAGCTCCTACAATGAGCAGTTCTTC. It yields the protein CASSLSGLSSYNEQFF.

This clone occurred once. The rearrangement links TRBV27 to TRBJ1-2, with D possibly being TRBD1 (5 bases). The germline V gene encodes CDR1 MNHEY and CDR2 SMNVEV (reference sequence). V was pared by 6 bases and J by 4 bases, with 18 bases between. This CDR3 has 15 residues. This CDR3 reads CASRPGFRSAYGYTF. In DNA, the CDR3 is TGTGCCAGCAGGCCAGGGTTCCGGTCGGCCTATGGCTACACCTTC.

This sequence joins TRBV21-1 and TRBJ1-2. TRBV21-1 is an annotated pseudogene. The CDR3 length is 13 residues. The chain's CDR3 is CASRRVSNYGYTF. In DNA form, the CDR3 reads TGTGCCAGCAGGAGGGTCTCCAACTATGGCTACACCTTC.

This chain connects TRBV10-3 to TRBJ1-2; perhaps TRBD1 as D (6 bases). Germline V gives CDR1 ENHRY, CDR2 SYGVKD. V was trimmed by 0 bases and J by 6 bases, leaving 20 bases between them. The CDR3 totals 17 residues. The CDR3 DNA reads as TGTGCCATCAGTGAGTCGCTTGTTGGACAGTGGAGTCATGGCTACACCTTC. It encodes CAISESLVGQWSHGYTF.

The chain employs TRBV2 and TRBJ2-2, with D uncertain. The V end was cut by 1 base, the J end by 1 base, with 4 bases between. The CDR3 has 14 residues. Germline CDR1 and CDR2: SNHLY and FYNNEI. The CDR3 nucleotides read TGTGCCAGCAGTGAAGGCGGGAACACCGGGGAGCTGTTTTTT. Translating gives CASSEGGNTGELFF.